The clone carrying this T cell receptor (beta chain) came up once. Followed longitudinally, the Seattle patients had been enrolled during active infection. The data derive from a study of blood T cell repertoires in COVID-19. Study-level information: The United States, Italy and Spain provided the acute and convalescent COVID-19 samples. Sample material is recorded as cDNA or gDNA derived from T cells, B-cell-depleted T cells, or PBMCs.

Germline CDR1 is MDHEN and CDR2 is SYDVKM. This CDR3 is built from 16 residues. Losses at the gene ends were 1 base for V and 5 bases for J; bases not matched to a gene: 5. The repertoire was sequenced with immunoSEQ multiplex PCR; TCRdb's copy has only in-frame clones and lacks some. Found here are 210,000 or so clones, 83% of them singletons; the top ten hold around 1.3%. V and J are TRBV28 and TRBJ1-5; 10 positions match TRBD1. The receptor comes from a woman aged 30 to 39 with COVID-19, enrolled during active disease. The sequencing input was peripheral blood. This CDR3 is CASSLYGTGEHQPQHF. Written as DNA, the CDR3 is TGTGCCAGCAGTTTATATGGGACAGGGGAGCATCAGCCCCAGCATTTT.